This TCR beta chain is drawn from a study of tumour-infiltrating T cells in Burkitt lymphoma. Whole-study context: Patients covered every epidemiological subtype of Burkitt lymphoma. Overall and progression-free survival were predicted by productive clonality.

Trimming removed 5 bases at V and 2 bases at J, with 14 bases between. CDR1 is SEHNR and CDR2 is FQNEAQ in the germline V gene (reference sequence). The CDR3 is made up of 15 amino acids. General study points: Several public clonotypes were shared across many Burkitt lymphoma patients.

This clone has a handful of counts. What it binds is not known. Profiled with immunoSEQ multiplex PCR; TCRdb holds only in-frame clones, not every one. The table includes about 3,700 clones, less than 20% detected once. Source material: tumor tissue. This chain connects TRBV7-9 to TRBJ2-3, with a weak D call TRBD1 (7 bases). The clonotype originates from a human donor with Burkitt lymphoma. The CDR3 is CASSPRDRATDTQYF. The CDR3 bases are TGTGCCAGCAGCCCGCGGGACAGAGCCACAGATACGCAGTATTTT.